The 20 T cell receptor beta chains in this list originate from one sample, sequenced in a study of CD8 T cells in Susac syndrome. With random hexamers, roughly 0.45 to 1 ug RNA was reverse transcribed. A single record per CDR3 protein comes from TCRdb applying MiXCR to the immunoSEQ multiplex PCR reads. The sample lists roughly 200,000 distinct CDR3 sequences, about 94% occurring once. The specimen was CD4+ T cells from PBMCs. The receptors shown here come from a human donor with multiple sclerosis.

The chain joins TRBV2 to TRBJ1-5; D gene unclear. The CDR3 is made up of 14 amino acids. The V end was cut by 2 bases, the J end by 4 bases, with 9 bases between. In germline, CDR1 is SNHLY, CDR2 FYNNEI. This CDR3 is CASSERAENQPQHF. CDR3 bases: TGTGCCAGCAGTGAAAGGGCCGAGAATCAGCCCCAGCATTTT.

This clonotype was counted a single time. V and J are TRBV27 and TRBJ1-2; D might be TRBD1 (5 bases). The CDR3 runs 15 residues. CDR1 and CDR2 (germline): MNHEY, SMNVEV (reference sequence). Trimming removed 4 bases from V and 2 bases from J, with 14 bases in between. The CDR3 sequence: CASSSPDTANYGYTF. The CDR3 DNA reads TGTGCCAGCAGTTCCCCGGACACCGCGAACTATGGCTACACCTTC.

This clonotype was seen once. The chain has TRBV29-1 and TRBJ2-3, with D hard to call. The CDR3 loop spans 11 amino acids. CDR1 is SQVTM and CDR2 is ANQGSEA in the germline V gene. Trimming took off 4 bases at V and 2 bases at J, with 4 bases between the two ends. The CDR3 sequence is CSVVTTDTQYF. The CDR3 DNA reads as TGCAGCGTTGTTACCACAGATACGCAGTATTTT.

V is TRBV20-1 and J is TRBJ2-3, with 10 bases fitting TRBD2. Per the germline V gene, CDR1 is DFQATT and CDR2 is SNEGSKA (reference sequence). This CDR3 has 14 amino acids. V gave up 4 bases and J gave up 8 bases; unmatched junction bases: 9. The CDR3 sequence: CSATLLAGESTQYF. The CDR3 coding sequence is TGCAGTGCTACCCTCCTAGCGGGGGAGAGTACGCAGTATTTT.

The genes are TRBV7-9 and TRBJ1-5; no reliable D call. CDR1 and CDR2 (germline): SEHNR, FQNEAQ (reference sequence). Trimming took 5 bases from V and 10 from J, leaving 12 bases between them. This CDR3 spans 12 amino acids. The CDR3 protein is CASSRLKGPQHF. Here the CDR3 DNA reads TGTGCCAGCAGCCGCCTCAAAGGCCCCCAGCATTTT.

This clonotype was counted once. This chain uses TRBV3-1 with TRBJ2-1; 7 nucleotides line up with TRBD2. Germline V gene sequence: CDR1 LGHDT, CDR2 YNNKEL (reference sequence). J was trimmed by 3 bases and V by 2 bases; bases with no gene match: 4. The CDR3 is 15 residues long. The CDR3 DNA sequence: TGTGCCAGCAGCCAACGCTGGGAGGGCTACAATGAGCAGTTCTTC. Residues: CASSQRWEGYNEQFF.

The genes are TRBV28 and TRBJ1-5; 8 bases are shared with TRBD1. This CDR3 has 14 amino acids. The germline gives CDR1 MDHEN, CDR2 SYDVKM. J was trimmed by 6 bases and V by 6 bases; bases with no gene match: 7. CDR3 sequence (DNA): TGTGCCAGCAGCCCCCAGGGGGCTACTCAGCCCCAGCATTTT. Translating it yields CASSPQGATQPQHF.

This chain joins TRBV10-3 and TRBJ2-1; TRBD2 matches at 8 bases. The CDR3 totals 14 residues. Unmatched junction bases numbered 6, after V lost 5 bases and J lost 6 bases. Germline assignment: CDR1 ENHRY and CDR2 SYGVKD. The CDR3 here is CAISSGGRSNEQFF. In nucleotides, the CDR3 is TGTGCCATCAGTTCGGGGGGGCGGAGCAATGAGCAGTTCTTC.

The rearrangement links TRBV5-1 to TRBJ2-7; D is perhaps TRBD2 (6 bases). The V gene's germline CDR1 is SGHRS and CDR2 YFSETQ. This CDR3 region has 14 residues. Trimming stripped 4 bases from V and 5 bases from J, with 16 bases between. CDR3 region: CASSPTGVRDEQYF. The CDR3 nucleotides are TGCGCCAGCAGCCCCACGGGGGTCAGGGACGAGCAGTACTTC. Full variable domain (remainder filled in from reference TRBV5-1 and TRBJ2-7): KAGVTQTPRYLIKTRGQQVTLSCSPISGHRSVSWYQQTPGQGLQFLFEYFSETQRNKGNFPGRFSGRQFSNSRSEMNVSTLELGDSALYLCASSPTGVRDEQYFGPGTRLTVT.

The gene calls are TRBV12-3 or TRBV12-4 and TRBJ2-1; tentatively, D is TRBD2 (6 bases). CDR3 length equals 13 residues. V was clipped by 7 bases and J by 4 bases, with 11 bases between them. The chain's CDR3 is CASKRGGYNEQFF. CDR3 DNA: TGTGCCAGCAAGCGTGGGGGGTACAATGAGCAGTTCTTC.

CDR3 coding DNA: TGTGCCTGGAGTAGGGAAGACATTCAGTACTTC. This codes for CAWSREDIQYF. J is TRBJ2-4 and V is TRBV30; D is undetermined. CDR1 GTSNPN and CDR2 SVGIG come from the germline V gene (reference sequence). The germline V and J ends were trimmed by 2 bases and 8 bases, with 7 bases remaining between them. The CDR3 spans 11 residues.

V gene TRBV20-1 combines with J gene TRBJ2-3; weak D call: TRBD2 (5 bases). Trimming cost V 4 bases and J 6 bases, with 14 bases left between them. The germline gives CDR1 DFQATT, CDR2 SNEGSKA (reference sequence). CDR3 length equals 13 residues. CDR3 coding DNA: TGCAGTGCTACTGGACTCACGGGCGATACGCAGTATTTT. Amino acids: CSATGLTGDTQYF.

This clonotype was seen more than once but under ten times. V is TRBV6-1 and J is TRBJ2-3; D call uncertain. The germline gives CDR1 MNHNS, CDR2 SASEGT. The CDR3 is 14 amino acids. V was pared by 6 bases and J by 1 base, with 11 bases between. The CDR3 nucleotides are TGTGCCAGCAGCCCCCTCCTCCGCACAGATACGCAGTATTTT. Translating gives CASSPLLRTDTQYF.

The rearrangement uses TRBV30 and TRBJ1-2, with TRBD1 identical over 7 bases. The trim removed 4 bases at V and 4 bases at J, leaving 9 bases unmatched. The CDR3 sequence is 14 residues long. Looked up from germline, CDR1 is GTSNPN and CDR2 is SVGIG (reference sequence). The CDR3 nucleotides read TGTGCCTGGACCCCTGGGCAGGGGGGCTATGGCTACACCTTC. It yields the protein CAWTPGQGGYGYTF.

V and J are TRBV2 and TRBJ2-1, with unresolved D. Trimming stripped 4 bases from V and 4 bases from J, with 2 bases between. The germline V gene encodes CDR1 SNHLY and CDR2 FYNNEI. The CDR3 has 11 amino acids. The CDR3 nucleotides read TGTGCCAGCAGTGCGTACAATGAGCAGTTCTTC. Its translation is CASSAYNEQFF.

This chain uses TRBV4-2 with TRBJ1-1; the D is unclear. The CDR3 totals 14 residues. Trimming took off 0 bases at V and 11 bases at J, with 16 bases between the two ends. Germline CDR1 LGHNA, CDR2 YNFKEQ. The CDR3 sequence is CASSQDRGSPLAFF. The CDR3 DNA is TGTGCCAGCAGCCAAGATCGTGGAAGTCCCCTGGCTTTCTTT.

Comment on this clonotype: The final CDR3 position lacks the conserved phenylalanine or tryptophan, pointing to a likely read error. The DNA is left out, because the CDR3 cannot be placed on it with certainty; the CDR3 is given as TCRdb lists it. The gene calls are TRBV6-6 and TRBJ2-1. The germline V gene encodes CDR1 MNHNY and CDR2 SVGAGI (reference sequence). The CDR3 has 12 residues if both end residues are counted. The CDR3 region is CASSSDGRSSSS.

The rearrangement joins TRBV9 to TRBJ2-7; D perhaps matches TRBD1 (6 bases). Trimming left V 2 bases short and J 6 bases short, with 15 bases between. The CDR3 contains 14 residues. Germline lookup yields CDR1 SGDLS and CDR2 YYNGEE. The CDR3 loop reads CASSVDSFRGEQYF. As DNA, the CDR3 is TGTGCCAGCAGCGTGGACAGTTTCCGTGGCGAGCAGTACTTC.

The V gene is TRBV2, the J gene TRBJ1-6, with D unresolved. Germline loops: CDR1 SNHLY, CDR2 FYNNEI. There are 11 residues in the CDR3. The V and J ends lost 0 bases and 11 bases respectively, with 2 bases between them. CDR3 residues: CASSEATPLHF. The CDR3 coding sequence is TGTGCCAGCAGTGAAGCTACACCCCTCCACTTT.

This chain joins TRBV27 and TRBJ2-1, with D maybe TRBD2 (6 bases). The germline CDR1 and CDR2 sequences are MNHEY and SMNVEV (reference sequence). V lost 3 bases, J lost 0 bases, and 9 bases lay in between. This CDR3 contains 15 residues. The CDR3 DNA is TGTGCCAGCAGTTTCGGGACTCGCTCCTACAATGAGCAGTTCTTC. Its translation: CASSFGTRSYNEQFF.